This T cell receptor beta chain is drawn from a study of blood T cell repertoires in COVID-19. Study-level information: Acute-phase and convalescent COVID-19 samples originated in the United States, Italy and Spain. In each case, the material was cDNA or gDNA derived from T cells, B-cell-depleted T cells, or PBMCs.

The CDR3 contains 14 residues. The J segment lost 5 bases and the V segment lost 4 bases, leaving 6 bases of the junction unmatched. Germline CDR1 and CDR2: SGHRS and YFSETQ. TCRdb's copy holds only in-frame clones and misses some; the assay was immunoSEQ multiplex PCR. The sample has fewer than 250,000 clones, around 90% seen once. The sequenced sample consisted of peripheral blood. This chain links TRBV5-1 with TRBJ2-5; TRBD1 aligns across 9 bases. The clonotype comes from a human donor in a cohort sampled during active COVID-19. In DNA form, the CDR3 reads TGCGCCAGCAGCGGACAGGGGCTGGAGGAGACCCAGTACTTC. Protein: CASSGQGLEETQYF.